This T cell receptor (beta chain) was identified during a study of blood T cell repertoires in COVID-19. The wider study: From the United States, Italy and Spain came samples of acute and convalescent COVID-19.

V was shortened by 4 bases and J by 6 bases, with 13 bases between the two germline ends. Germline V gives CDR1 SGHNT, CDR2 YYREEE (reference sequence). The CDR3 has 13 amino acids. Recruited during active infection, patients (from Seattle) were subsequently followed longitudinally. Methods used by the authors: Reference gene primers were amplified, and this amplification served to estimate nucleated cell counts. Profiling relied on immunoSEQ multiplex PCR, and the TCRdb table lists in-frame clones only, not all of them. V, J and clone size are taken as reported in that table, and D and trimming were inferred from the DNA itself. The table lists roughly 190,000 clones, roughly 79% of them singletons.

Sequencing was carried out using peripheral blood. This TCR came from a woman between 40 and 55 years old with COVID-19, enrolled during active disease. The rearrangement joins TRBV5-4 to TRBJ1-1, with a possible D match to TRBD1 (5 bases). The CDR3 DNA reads TGTGCCAGCAGCCCAGGCAGGGAACCTGAAGCTTTCTTT. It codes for CASSPGREPEAFF.